This T cell receptor beta chain was identified during a study of blood T cells in healthy people across ages (dated by TCRdb to the mid-2010s). Study-level background: In model experiments, roughly one uniquely barcoded TCR beta cDNA molecule per two T cells was captured by template switching. Age-related changes in TCR beta repertoire diversity were measured in the study by deep sequencing normalized with unique cDNA molecular identifiers. Donors were grouped into four age groups: young (average 16 years), middle-aged (39), aged (around 60) and long-lived (around 80). To avoid experimental bias, donors of different ages were spread randomly across the sequencing lanes. For two donors (one aged 18 to 30 and one aged 80 or older), the study analyzed two additional independent replicas of 1 million unique cDNA reads from the same blood draw. What the authors observed across the whole study: As age increased, observed TCR beta diversity per million T cells dropped in a roughly linear way, and a significant reduction was already evident by age roughly 40. Estimates of total diversity based on one million sequenced T cells were considered lower bounds and underestimates. Bulk unsorted PBMC profiling prevented conclusive comparison of naive and antigen-experienced compartments. The long-lived group showed more naive CD4+ T cells, fewer expanded clones and increased TCR diversity than the aged group, suggesting age selection. There was a strong correlation between observed TCR beta diversity and the percentage of naive T cells measured by flow cytometry. The CMV infection status of donors was not known, potentially confounding age-related changes in expanded clonotypes.

The donors were roughly 40 Caucasian individuals from Russia, aged about 6 to 100 years, who were systemically healthy. Approximately 9.7 milliliters of peripheral blood were drawn from each donor into EDTA-treated Vacutainer tubes. Ficoll-Paque density-gradient centrifugation was used to isolate PBMCs, with at least 7 million per sample. Trizol reagent was used to extract total RNA from PBMCs, with at least 5.5 micrograms per sample. For every donor, an aliquot of PBMCs went through flow cytometry to measure the percentages of naive CD45RAhigh/CD27high T cells. This clonotype was picked up a small number of times. What this receptor recognizes is not known. Within one base of it there is no much larger clone, and no base qualities were kept. The receptor library was made with 5' RACE. Sequencing instrument: Illumina HiSeq 2500. A second roughly 7 to 11 cycle PCR used a sample-barcoded 5' primer and a J-beta primer mix. Each TCR beta cDNA molecule received a unique molecular identifier from a template-switch 5' adaptor carrying 12 random nucleotides. Each sample yielded at least 2.5 million CDR3-containing paired-end reads. First-strand cDNA synthesis was performed from all RNA using the Mint cDNA synthesis kit, with priming by a TRBC-specific oligonucleotide. All cDNA was treated with uracil-DNA glycosylase and then went through a first 18-cycle PCR with the universal primers M1SS and BC2_uni_R. As for how the authors treated the data: Each sample was normalized by randomly selecting 1 million high-quality reads, each carrying a distinct molecular identifier. Instead of being binned into consensus sequences, reads that shared molecular identifiers were thrown out. CDR3 identification, clonotype clustering and error correction used MiTCR with a Q25 quality threshold and the strictest error-elimination algorithm. A nonparametric unseen species model with Euler transformation was used to estimate lower-bound total TCR beta diversity. TCRdb trimmed public reads at Q25 via fastp, called clones via MiXCR and kept in-frame beta chains. Rows are unified per CDR3 protein, each entry keeping the most common DNA and genes. What appears here as the V and J calls and clone size reflects TCRdb's work, not the paper's. The sample yields approximately 1.5 million distinct CDR3 sequences; roughly 30% were counted once. The ten biggest clones cover around 10% of the sample.

This receptor was obtained from a woman aged 30 to 39 in good health. The sequenced sample was blood.

In nucleotide form, the sequence is TGTGCCAGCAGTGAATACGTCGGTAGCGGCACTAATGAAAAACTGTTTTTT. Translated, it reads CASSEYVGSGTNEKLFF. The sequence is built from TRBV6-1 and TRBJ1-4, with no D gene named confidently. V loses 2 bases, J loses 2 bases, and the germline ends lie 15 bases apart. CDR3 length: 17 amino acids, cysteine to phenylalanine. Only the CDR3 portion is preserved as DNA: 51 bases, with reading frame beginning at the first base. Based on the germline V gene, the CDR1 and CDR2 sequences are MNHNS and SASEGT.